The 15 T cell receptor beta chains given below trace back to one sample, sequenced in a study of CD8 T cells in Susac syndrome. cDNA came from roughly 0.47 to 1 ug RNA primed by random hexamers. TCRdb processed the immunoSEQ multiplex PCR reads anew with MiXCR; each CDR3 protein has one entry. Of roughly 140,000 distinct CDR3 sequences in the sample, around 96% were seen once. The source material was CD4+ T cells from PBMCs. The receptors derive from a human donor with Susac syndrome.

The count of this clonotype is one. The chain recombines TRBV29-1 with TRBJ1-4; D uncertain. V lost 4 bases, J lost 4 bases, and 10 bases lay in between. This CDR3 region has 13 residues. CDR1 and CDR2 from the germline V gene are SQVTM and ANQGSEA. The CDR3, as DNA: TGCAGCGTTGGGCGAGGGTTTAATGAAAAACTGTTTTTT. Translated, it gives CSVGRGFNEKLFF.

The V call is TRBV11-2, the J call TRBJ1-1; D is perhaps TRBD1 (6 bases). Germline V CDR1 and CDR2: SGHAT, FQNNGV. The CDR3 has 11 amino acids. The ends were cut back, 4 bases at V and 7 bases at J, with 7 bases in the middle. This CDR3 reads CASSSQGEAFF. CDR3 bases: TGTGCCAGCAGCTCACAGGGTGAAGCTTTCTTT. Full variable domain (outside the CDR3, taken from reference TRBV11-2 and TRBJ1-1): EAGVAQSPRYKIIEKRQSVAFWCNPISGHATLYWYQQILGQGPKLLIQFQNNGVVDDSQLPKDRFSAERLKGVDSTLKIQPAKLEDSAVYLCASSSQGEAFFGQGTRLTVV.

CDR3 sequence reads: CASSTPGGGSTDTQYF. Written as DNA, the CDR3 is TGTGCCAGTAGTACTCCGGGTGGCGGAAGCACAGATACGCAGTATTTT. The J gene is TRBJ2-3, the V gene TRBV19; D gene unclear. CDR1 and CDR2 (germline): LNHDA, SQIVND (reference sequence). This CDR3 has 16 amino acids. V was shortened by 4 bases and J by 0 bases, with 14 bases between the two germline ends.

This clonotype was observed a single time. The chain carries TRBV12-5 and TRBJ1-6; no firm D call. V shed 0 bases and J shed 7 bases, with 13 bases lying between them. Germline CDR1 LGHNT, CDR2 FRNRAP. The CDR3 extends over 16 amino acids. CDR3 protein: CASGLVSGSTNSPLHF. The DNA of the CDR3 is TGTGCTAGTGGTTTGGTATCGGGCTCCACAAATTCACCCCTCCACTTT.

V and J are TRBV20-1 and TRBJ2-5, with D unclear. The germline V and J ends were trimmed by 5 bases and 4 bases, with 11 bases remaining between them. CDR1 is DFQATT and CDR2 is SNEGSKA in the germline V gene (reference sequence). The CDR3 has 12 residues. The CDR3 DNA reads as TGCAGTGCTCGGATAAATGGAGAGACCCAGTACTTC. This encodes CSARINGETQYF.

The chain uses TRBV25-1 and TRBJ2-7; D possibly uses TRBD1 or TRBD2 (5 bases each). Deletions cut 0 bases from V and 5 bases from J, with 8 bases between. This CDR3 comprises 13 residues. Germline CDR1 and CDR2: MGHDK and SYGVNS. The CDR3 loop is CASSEYRGHEQYF. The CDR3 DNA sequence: TGTGCCAGCAGTGAATATAGGGGACACGAGCAGTACTTC.

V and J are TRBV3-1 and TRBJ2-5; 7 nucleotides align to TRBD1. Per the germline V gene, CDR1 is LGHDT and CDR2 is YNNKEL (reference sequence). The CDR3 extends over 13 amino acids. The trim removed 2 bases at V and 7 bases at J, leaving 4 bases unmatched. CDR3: CASSQTGAGTQYF. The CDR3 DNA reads TGTGCCAGCAGCCAAACAGGGGCGGGGACCCAGTACTTC.

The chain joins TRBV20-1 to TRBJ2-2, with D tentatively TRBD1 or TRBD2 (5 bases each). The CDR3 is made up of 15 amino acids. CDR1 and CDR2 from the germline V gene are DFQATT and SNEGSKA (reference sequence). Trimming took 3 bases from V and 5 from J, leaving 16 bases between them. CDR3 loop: CSASGAASGTGELFF. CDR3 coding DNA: TGCAGTGCTAGCGGGGCCGCCTCGGGTACCGGGGAGCTGTTTTTT.

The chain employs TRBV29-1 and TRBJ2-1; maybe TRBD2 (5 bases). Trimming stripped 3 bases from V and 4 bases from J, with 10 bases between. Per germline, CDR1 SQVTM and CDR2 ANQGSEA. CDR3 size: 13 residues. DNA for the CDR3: TGCAGCGTTGACCGAGAGGGTTACAATGAGCAGTTCTTC. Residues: CSVDREGYNEQFF.

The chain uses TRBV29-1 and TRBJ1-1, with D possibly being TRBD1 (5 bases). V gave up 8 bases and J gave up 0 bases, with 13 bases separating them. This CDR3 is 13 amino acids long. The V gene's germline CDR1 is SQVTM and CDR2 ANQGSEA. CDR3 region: CSSITRVNTEAFF. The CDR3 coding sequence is TGCAGCTCCATCACCAGGGTGAACACTGAAGCTTTCTTT.

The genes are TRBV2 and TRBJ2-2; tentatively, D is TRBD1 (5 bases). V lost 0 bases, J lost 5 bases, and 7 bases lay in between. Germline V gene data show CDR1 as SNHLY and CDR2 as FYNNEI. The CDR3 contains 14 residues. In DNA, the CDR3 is TGTGCCAGCAGTGAAGCGACAGCTACCGGGGAGCTGTTTTTT. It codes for CASSEATATGELFF.

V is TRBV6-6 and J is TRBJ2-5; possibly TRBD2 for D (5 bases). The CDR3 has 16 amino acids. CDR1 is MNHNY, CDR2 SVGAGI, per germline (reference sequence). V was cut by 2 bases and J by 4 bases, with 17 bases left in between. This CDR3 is CASSYMDLVRGETQYF. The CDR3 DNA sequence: TGTGCCAGCAGTTACATGGATCTGGTACGGGGAGAGACCCAGTACTTC.

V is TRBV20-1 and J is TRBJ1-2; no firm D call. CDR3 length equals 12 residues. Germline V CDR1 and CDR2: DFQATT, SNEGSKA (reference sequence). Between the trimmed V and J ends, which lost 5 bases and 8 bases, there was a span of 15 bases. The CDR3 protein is CSAVAPTGGYTF. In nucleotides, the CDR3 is TGCAGTGCTGTGGCCCCAACGGGCGGCTACACCTTC.

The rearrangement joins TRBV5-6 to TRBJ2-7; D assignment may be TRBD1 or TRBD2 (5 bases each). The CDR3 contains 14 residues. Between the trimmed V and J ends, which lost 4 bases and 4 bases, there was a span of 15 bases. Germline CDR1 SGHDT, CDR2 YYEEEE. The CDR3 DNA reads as TGTGCCAGCAGCCTCCGAGGGGTTCGGTACGAGCAGTACTTC. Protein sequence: CASSLRGVRYEQYF.

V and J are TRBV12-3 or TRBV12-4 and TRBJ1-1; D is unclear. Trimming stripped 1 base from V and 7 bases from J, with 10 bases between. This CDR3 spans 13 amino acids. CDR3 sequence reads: CASSLGIVGEAFF. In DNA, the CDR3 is TGTGCCAGCAGTTTAGGGATAGTTGGTGAAGCTTTCTTT.